The T cell receptor beta chain under discussion was sequenced for a study of blood T cell repertoires in COVID-19. Looking at the study overall: Spain, Italy and the United States supplied samples that represented acute and convalescent COVID-19. T cells, B-cell-depleted T cells, or PBMCs provided the cDNA or gDNA that served as material.

The V gene's germline CDR1 is SGDLS and CDR2 YYNGEE. The ends were cut back, 2 bases at V and 5 bases at J, with 10 bases in the middle. The CDR3 spans 14 residues. Per the authors' pipeline: How many nucleated cells were present was estimated from reference gene primer amplification. Sequenced by immunoSEQ multiplex PCR; TCRdb stores in-frame clones only, minus some. The V and J calls and clone size were taken over from that table, and D and trimming were inferred from the DNA. This sample has around 180,000 clones, with 83% found just once. This clone was counted only a few times. This chain connects TRBV9 to TRBJ2-2, with a tentative D call TRBD1 (5 bases). Input material: peripheral blood. This TCR derives from a human donor in a cohort sampled during active COVID-19. CDR3 loop: CASSVVSGTGELFF. The CDR3 DNA reads TGTGCCAGCAGCGTCGTTTCAGGGACCGGGGAGCTGTTTTTT.